The 23 T cell receptor beta chains reported below all come from one sample, sequenced in a study of blood T cell repertoires in COVID-19 (TCRdb year 2020). Receptor libraries were prepared by the immunoSEQ multiplex PCR assay. TCRdb retrieved this table from immuneACCESS and kept in-frame rearrangements only. Not all clones are present; in checked studies, unresolved V genes account for under half, and no reason is known for the remainder. Counted in this sample were 45,000 to 50,000 clones; over 75% of them appeared once. The ten biggest clones cover roughly 34% of the sample. The source material was peripheral blood. These receptors were obtained from a woman of 80 years or more with COVID-19, enrolled during active disease.

The J gene is TRBJ2-1, the V gene TRBV4-2; D might be TRBD1 (5 bases). CDR1 LGHNA and CDR2 YNFKEQ come from the germline V gene. Deletions cut 1 base from V and 5 bases from J, with 12 bases between. The CDR3 has 15 amino acids. This CDR3 reads CASSQGLDTNNEQFF. Written as DNA, the CDR3 is TGTGCCAGCAGCCAAGGTTTGGACACCAACAATGAGCAGTTCTTC.

A few counts support this clone. The J gene is TRBJ1-3, the V gene TRBV7-9; D is unclear. V shed 1 base and J shed 0 bases, with 10 bases lying between them. The CDR3 consists of 16 residues. CDR1 and CDR2 (germline): SEHNR, FQNEAQ (reference sequence). CDR3 protein: CASSLDITSSGNTIYF. CDR3 nucleotides: TGTGCCAGCAGCTTAGACATAACATCCTCTGGAAACACCATATATTTT.

The V call is TRBV27, the J call TRBJ2-1, with TRBD2 matching over 7 bases. Germline CDR1 reads MNHEY; CDR2 reads SMNVEV (reference sequence). The CDR3 covers 15 residues. V trimming: 6 bases; J trimming: 0 bases; junction bases outside the gene matches: 5. CDR3 DNA sequence: TGTGCCAGCAGCAAGGGGACTAACTCCTACAATGAGCAGTTCTTC. It yields the protein CASSKGTNSYNEQFF.

This chain connects TRBV5-1 to TRBJ1-2, with 7 bases matching TRBD1. V trimming: 1 base; J trimming: 2 bases; junction bases outside the gene matches: 5. In germline, CDR1 is SGHRS, CDR2 YFSETQ. The CDR3 totals 15 residues. DNA of the CDR3: TGCGCCAGCAGCTTGCGGACAGGTTTGAACTATGGCTACACCTTC. It codes for CASSLRTGLNYGYTF.

The chain carries TRBV19 and TRBJ2-3; TRBD2 agrees at 13 bases. From germline, CDR1 is LNHDA and CDR2 SQIVND (reference sequence). The trim removed 5 bases at V and 5 bases at J, leaving 7 bases unmatched. The length of the CDR3 is 16 residues. The CDR3 DNA sequence: TGTGCCAGTAGTTCGCTCGGACTAGCGGGGGAAGATACGCAGTATTTT. Its protein is CASSSLGLAGEDTQYF.

This clone was seen once. The chain recombines TRBV24-1 with TRBJ2-1, with TRBD2 matching 10 bases. The CDR3 extends over 16 amino acids. The J segment lost 6 bases and the V segment lost 0 bases, leaving 4 bases of the junction unmatched. Germline CDR1 and CDR2: KGHDR and SFDVKD. The CDR3 region has the DNA TGTGCCACCAGTGATTTGCTAGCGGGAGAAGGCAATGAGCAGTTCTTC. Translation gives CATSDLLAGEGNEQFF.

V gene TRBV7-2 combines with J gene TRBJ2-1; D is undetermined. The CDR3 sequence is 14 residues long. The germline V gene has CDR1 SGHTA and CDR2 FQGNSA. V was trimmed by 2 bases and J by 2 bases, leaving 7 bases between them. The CDR3, as DNA: TGTGCCAGCAGCTTAAGTCGGGCCTACAATGAGCAGTTCTTC. Amino acid sequence: CASSLSRAYNEQFF.

V and J are TRBV18 and TRBJ2-5; 7 nucleotides match TRBD1. The V and J ends lost 6 bases and 5 bases, in that order; junction bases with no gene match: 6. The CDR3 is made up of 13 amino acids. CDR1 is KGHSH, CDR2 LQKENI, per germline. Written as DNA, the CDR3 is TGTGCCAGCTCCGTAGGGGGCAGTGAGACCCAGTACTTC. Protein: CASSVGGSETQYF.

This clone has just one count. The gene calls are TRBV6-2 or TRBV6-3 and TRBJ1-5, with TRBD1 identical over 9 bases. J gave up 4 bases and V 5 bases, and 9 bases lay outside the gene matches. Germline CDR1 is MNHEY and CDR2 is SVGEGT. This CDR3 contains 16 residues. The CDR3 bases are TGTGCCAGCAGTCCCGCTGGGACAGGGAAGAATCAGCCCCAGCATTTT. Amino acid sequence: CASSPAGTGKNQPQHF.

The V gene is TRBV28, the J gene TRBJ1-5; possibly TRBD1 for D (5 bases). The V and J ends lost 3 bases and 1 base respectively, with 10 bases between them. The CDR3 runs to 15 residues. Germline values: CDR1 MDHEN, CDR2 SYDVKM. The CDR3 DNA follows: TGTGCCAGCAGTTTCAGCGACAGCAGCAATCAGCCCCAGCATTTT. Encoded protein: CASSFSDSSNQPQHF.

Only a few counts were recorded for this clone. The chain joins TRBV12-3 or TRBV12-4 to TRBJ2-7; 7 bases align to TRBD1. Germline trimming cut 4 bases from V and 2 bases from J; bases unmatched to any gene: 2. CDR3 size: 13 residues. In DNA, the CDR3 is TGTGCCAGCAGTTCAACAGGGGCCTACGAGCAGTACTTC. Its protein product is CASSSTGAYEQYF.

The table lists this clone with a count of one. The gene calls are TRBV5-4 and TRBJ2-1, with 7 bases aligning to TRBD2. CDR1 is SGHNT and CDR2 is YYREEE in the germline V gene (reference sequence). V gave up 1 base and J gave up 3 bases; unmatched junction bases: 4. This CDR3 region has 15 residues. This chain's CDR3 is CASSLRLADYNEQFF. The DNA of the CDR3 is TGTGCCAGCAGCTTGCGGCTAGCGGACTACAATGAGCAGTTCTTC.

The V call is TRBV4-2, the J call TRBJ1-1; D may be TRBD1 (5 bases). V dropped 1 base and J dropped 7 bases, with 13 bases sitting between them. Per germline, CDR1 LGHNA and CDR2 YNFKEQ. CDR3 size: 14 residues. This CDR3 reads CASSQGAGQNEAFF. CDR3 nucleotide sequence: TGTGCCAGCAGCCAAGGGGCAGGGCAGAATGAAGCTTTCTTT.

V is TRBV9 and J is TRBJ2-1; TRBD2 matches at 11 bases. The germline gives CDR1 SGDLS, CDR2 YYNGEE. The CDR3 covers 15 residues. The trim removed 2 bases at V and 4 bases at J, leaving 2 bases unmatched. The CDR3 protein is CASSVTSGGYNEQFF. The CDR3 DNA is TGTGCCAGCAGCGTCACTAGCGGGGGTTACAATGAGCAGTTCTTC.

The chain employs TRBV6-2 or TRBV6-3 and TRBJ2-1; TRBD1 agrees at 7 bases. With 1 base clipped from V and 4 bases from J, the junction kept 4 bases outside the gene matches. CDR1 MNHEY and CDR2 SVGEGT come from the germline V gene. The CDR3 runs 15 residues. Written as DNA, the CDR3 is TGTGCCAGCAGTTACTGGGACAGAGGGTACAATGAGCAGTTCTTC. This gives the protein CASSYWDRGYNEQFF.

The chain has TRBV5-1 and TRBJ1-4; D may be TRBD1 (5 bases). The germline V gene encodes CDR1 SGHRS and CDR2 YFSETQ. CDR3 length: 13 amino acids. V was shortened by 5 bases and J by 3 bases, with 8 bases between the two germline ends. The CDR3 DNA is TGCGCCAGCAGGACAGCCCCTAATGAAAAACTGTTTTTT. Translated, it gives CASRTAPNEKLFF.

The rearrangement joins TRBV11-3 to TRBJ2-2; 11 positions match TRBD1. J was trimmed by 6 bases and V by 1 base; bases with no gene match: 7. The CDR3 has 17 amino acids. In germline, CDR1 is SGHNT, CDR2 YENEEA. CDR3: CASSLGGDRGWSGELFF. The CDR3 DNA sequence: TGTGCCAGCAGCTTAGGCGGGGACAGGGGGTGGTCCGGGGAGCTGTTTTTT.

The CDR3 here is CASSTGQFNQPQHF. DNA of the CDR3: TGCGCCAGCAGCACTGGACAGTTCAATCAGCCCCAGCATTTT. The rearrangement uses TRBV5-1 and TRBJ1-5; TRBD1 is a possible D gene (6 bases). V lost 4 bases and J lost 3, with 11 bases in between. The CDR3 extends over 14 amino acids. CDR1 is SGHRS and CDR2 is YFSETQ in the germline V gene.

V usage is TRBV7-2 and J usage is TRBJ1-1; D is unresolved. The V end lost 3 bases, the J end lost 1 base, and 9 bases lay between the germline ends. This CDR3 is 14 amino acids long. Germline values: CDR1 SGHTA, CDR2 FQGNSA. The CDR3 sequence: CASSFGNPNTEAFF. The CDR3 coding sequence is TGTGCCAGCAGCTTCGGGAACCCGAACACTGAAGCTTTCTTT.

The V and J genes are TRBV7-2 and TRBJ1-2; 8 bases line up with TRBD1. There are 14 residues in the CDR3. The ends lost 5 bases at V and 3 bases at J; junction bases unmatched: 5. CDR1 and CDR2 (germline): SGHTA, FQGNSA. Here the CDR3 reads CASSTQGADYGYTF. CDR3 DNA: TGTGCCAGCAGCACCCAGGGGGCGGACTATGGCTACACCTTC.

The J gene is TRBJ1-5, the V gene TRBV5-1; 7 bases fit TRBD1. The junction had 5 bases not matched to a gene; V was cut back by 4 bases and J by 4 bases. The CDR3 extends over 14 amino acids. The germline V gene encodes CDR1 SGHRS and CDR2 YFSETQ. For the CDR3, the DNA is TGCGCCAGCAGCCTCGGGACAGATAATCAGCCCCAGCATTTT. Amino acids: CASSLGTDNQPQHF.

This chain connects TRBV18 to TRBJ2-3; D gene ambiguous. The V gene's germline CDR1 is KGHSH and CDR2 LQKENI. Trimming removed 4 bases from V and 0 bases from J, with 11 bases in between. CDR3 length equals 15 residues. This CDR3 is CASSRASSSTDTQYF. The CDR3 nucleotides read TGTGCCAGCTCACGGGCCAGTTCTAGCACAGATACGCAGTATTTT.

This clone came up a few times. The chain couples TRBV5-1 to TRBJ1-1, with D tentatively TRBD1 (6 bases). The CDR3 sequence is 16 residues long. CDR1 is SGHRS, CDR2 YFSETQ, per germline. Trimming cost V 0 bases and J 2 bases, with 14 bases left between them. In nucleotides, the CDR3 is TGCGCCAGCAGCTTGGCTAGGACAGACAGAAACACTGAAGCTTTCTTT. Encoded protein: CASSLARTDRNTEAFF.